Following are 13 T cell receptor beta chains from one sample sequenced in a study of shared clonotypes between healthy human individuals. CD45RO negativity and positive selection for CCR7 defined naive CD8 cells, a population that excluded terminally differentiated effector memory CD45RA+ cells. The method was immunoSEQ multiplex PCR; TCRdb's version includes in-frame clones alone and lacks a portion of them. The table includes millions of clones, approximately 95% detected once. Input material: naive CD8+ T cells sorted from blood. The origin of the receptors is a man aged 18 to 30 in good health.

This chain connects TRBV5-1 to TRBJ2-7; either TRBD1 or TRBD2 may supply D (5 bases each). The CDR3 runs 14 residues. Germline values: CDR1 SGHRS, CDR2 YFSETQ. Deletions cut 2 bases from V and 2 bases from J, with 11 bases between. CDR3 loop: CASSFKGSTYEQYF. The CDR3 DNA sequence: TGCGCCAGCAGCTTCAAGGGGAGCACCTACGAGCAGTACTTC.

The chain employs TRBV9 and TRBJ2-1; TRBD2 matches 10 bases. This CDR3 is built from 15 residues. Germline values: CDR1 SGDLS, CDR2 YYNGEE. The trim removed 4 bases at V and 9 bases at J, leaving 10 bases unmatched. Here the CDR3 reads CASSPGTSDFSEQFF. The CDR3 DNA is TGTGCCAGCAGCCCCGGGACTAGCGATTTTAGTGAGCAGTTCTTC.

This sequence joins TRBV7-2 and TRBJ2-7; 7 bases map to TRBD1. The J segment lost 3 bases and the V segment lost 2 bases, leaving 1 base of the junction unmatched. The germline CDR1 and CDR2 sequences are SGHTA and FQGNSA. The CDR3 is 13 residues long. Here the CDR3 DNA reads TGTGCCAGCAGCTTACAGGGGGACTACGAGCAGTACTTC. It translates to CASSLQGDYEQYF.

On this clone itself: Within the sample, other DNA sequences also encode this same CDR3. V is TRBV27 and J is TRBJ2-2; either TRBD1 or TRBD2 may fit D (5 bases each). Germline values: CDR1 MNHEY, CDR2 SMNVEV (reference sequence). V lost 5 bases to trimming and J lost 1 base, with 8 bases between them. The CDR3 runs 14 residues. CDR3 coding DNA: TGTGCCAGCAGTCCGGGGCTGAACACCGGGGAGCTGTTTTTT. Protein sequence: CASSPGLNTGELFF.

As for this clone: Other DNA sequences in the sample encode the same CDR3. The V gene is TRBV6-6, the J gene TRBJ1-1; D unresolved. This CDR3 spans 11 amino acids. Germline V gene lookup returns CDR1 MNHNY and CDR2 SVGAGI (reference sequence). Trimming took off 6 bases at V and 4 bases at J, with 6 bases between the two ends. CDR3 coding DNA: TGTGCCAGCAGCGGTGGCACTGAAGCTTTCTTT. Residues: CASSGGTEAFF.

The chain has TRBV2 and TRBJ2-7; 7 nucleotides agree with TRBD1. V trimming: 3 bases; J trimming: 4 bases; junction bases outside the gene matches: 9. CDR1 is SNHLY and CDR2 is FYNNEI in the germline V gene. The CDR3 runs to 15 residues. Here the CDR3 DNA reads TGTGCCAGCAGTGACCCCGGGACAGAGGTATACGAGCAGTACTTC. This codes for CASSDPGTEVYEQYF.

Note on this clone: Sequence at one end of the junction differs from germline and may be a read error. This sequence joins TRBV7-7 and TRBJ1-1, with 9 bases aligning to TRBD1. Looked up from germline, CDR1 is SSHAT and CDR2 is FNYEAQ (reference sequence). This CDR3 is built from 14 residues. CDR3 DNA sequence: TGTGCTAGCAGCCCACTAGGGGGACAGGGTGAAGCTTTCTTT. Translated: CASSPLGGQGEAFF.

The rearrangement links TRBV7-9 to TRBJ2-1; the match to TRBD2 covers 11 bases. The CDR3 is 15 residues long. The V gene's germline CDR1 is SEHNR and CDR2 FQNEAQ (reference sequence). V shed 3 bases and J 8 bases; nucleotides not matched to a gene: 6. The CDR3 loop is CASSFFTSGSYEQFF. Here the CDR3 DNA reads TGTGCCAGCAGCTTCTTTACTAGCGGGAGCTATGAGCAGTTCTTC.

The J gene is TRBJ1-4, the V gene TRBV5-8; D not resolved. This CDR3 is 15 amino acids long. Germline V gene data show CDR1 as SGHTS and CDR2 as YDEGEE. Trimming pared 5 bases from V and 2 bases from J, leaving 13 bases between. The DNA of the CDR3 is TGTGCCAGCAGGCCGGCTGAACTTACTAATGAAAAACTGTTTTTT. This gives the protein CASRPAELTNEKLFF. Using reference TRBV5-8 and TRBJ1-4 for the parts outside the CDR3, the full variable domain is EAGVTQSPTHLIKTRGQQATLRCSPISGHTSVYWYQQALGLGLQFLLWYDEGEERNRGNFPPRFSGRQFPNYSSELNVNALELEDSALYLCASRPAELTNEKLFFGSGTQLSVL.

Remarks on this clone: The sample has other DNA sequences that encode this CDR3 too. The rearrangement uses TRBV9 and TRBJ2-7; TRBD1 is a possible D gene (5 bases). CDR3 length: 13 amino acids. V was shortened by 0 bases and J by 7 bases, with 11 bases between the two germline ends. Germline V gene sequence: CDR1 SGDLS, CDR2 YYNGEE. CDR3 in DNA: TGTGCCAGCAGCGTAGAAGGGGCTGGGGAGCAGTACTTC. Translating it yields CASSVEGAGEQYF.

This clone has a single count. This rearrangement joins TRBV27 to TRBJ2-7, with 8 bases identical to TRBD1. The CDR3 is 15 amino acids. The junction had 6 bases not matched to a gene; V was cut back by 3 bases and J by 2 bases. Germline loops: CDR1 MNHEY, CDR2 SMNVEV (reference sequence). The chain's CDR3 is CASSLRQGRTYEQYF. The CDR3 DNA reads TGTGCCAGCAGTTTGAGACAGGGGAGGACCTACGAGCAGTACTTC.

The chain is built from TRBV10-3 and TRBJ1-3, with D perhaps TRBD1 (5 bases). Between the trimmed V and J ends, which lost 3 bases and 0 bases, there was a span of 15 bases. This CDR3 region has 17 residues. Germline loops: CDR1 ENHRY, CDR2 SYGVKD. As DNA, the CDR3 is TGTGCCATCAGTGATGGACCGACAGCGCTCTCTGGAAACACCATATATTTT. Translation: CAISDGPTALSGNTIYF.

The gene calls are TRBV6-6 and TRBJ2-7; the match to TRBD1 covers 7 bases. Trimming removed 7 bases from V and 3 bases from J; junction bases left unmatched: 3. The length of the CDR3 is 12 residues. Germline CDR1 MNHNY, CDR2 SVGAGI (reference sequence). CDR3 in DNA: TGTGCCAGCACGACAGGGCTCTACGAGCAGTACTTC. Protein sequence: CASTTGLYEQYF.